The 23 T cell receptor beta chains reported below all come from one sample, sequenced in a study of T cells after yellow fever vaccination. MiXCR, applied by TCRdb to the 5' RACE reads, yields one record per CDR3 protein. In the table there are 400,000 or so distinct CDR3 sequences, roughly 10% of which are singletons. Sequenced here: PBMCs, sampled on the day of the first yellow fever vaccination. These receptors came from a man between 18 and 29 years old who received the YFV17D yellow fever vaccine.

The CDR3 DNA follows: TGCAGTGCTAGAACCCTGGGGGTCAATCAGCCCCAGCATTTT. Amino acid sequence: CSARTLGVNQPQHF. The chain couples TRBV20-1 to TRBJ1-5, with D maybe TRBD1 (5 bases). Germline CDR1 DFQATT, CDR2 SNEGSKA (reference sequence). CDR3 length: 14 residues. V was clipped by 2 bases and J by 3 bases, with 11 bases between them.

This clonotype has just a few counts. V is TRBV21-1 and J is TRBJ1-5. TRBV21-1 constitutes a pseudogene. The CDR3 is made up of 13 amino acids. The CDR3 sequence is CASSKLPDQPQHF. CDR3 bases: TGTGCCAGCAGCAAACTCCCCGATCAGCCCCAGCATTTT.

This clonotype has only a few counts. The chain couples TRBV3-1 to TRBJ2-1, with D unclear. CDR1 and CDR2 (germline): LGHDT, YNNKEL (reference sequence). Between the trimmed V and J ends, which lost 0 bases and 10 bases, there was a span of 7 bases. The CDR3 is 12 residues long. CDR3 sequence (DNA): TGTGCCAGCAGCCAAGAGAACAGAGAGCAGTTCTTC. As protein: CASSQENREQFF.

The chain joins TRBV4-1 to TRBJ2-1; TRBD1 is a possible D gene (5 bases). This CDR3 is built from 17 residues. Trimming left V 1 base short and J 10 bases short, with 23 bases between. Germline assignment: CDR1 MGHRA and CDR2 YSYEKL. This chain's CDR3 is CASSQGIGAPRLGEQFF. The DNA of the CDR3 is TGCGCCAGCAGCCAAGGGATTGGGGCTCCCCGGTTGGGAGAGCAGTTCTTC.

This sequence joins TRBV5-1 and TRBJ1-1; D not certain. Germline-derived CDR1 and CDR2 are SGHRS and YFSETQ. The CDR3 runs to 15 residues. The V end lost 0 bases, the J end lost 2 bases, and 11 bases lay between the germline ends. CDR3 sequence (DNA): TGCGCCAGCAGCTTGGGGTTGGGGAGAAACACTGAAGCTTTCTTT. Encoded protein: CASSLGLGRNTEAFF.

The chain combines TRBV7-9 with TRBJ2-7; no clear D. Trimming removed 0 bases from V and 5 bases from J, with 5 bases in between. This CDR3 has 12 amino acids. CDR1 SEHNR and CDR2 FQNEAQ come from the germline V gene (reference sequence). CDR3 in DNA: TGTGCCAGCAGCTTAGCCTTGGACGAGCAGTACTTC. Translating it yields CASSLALDEQYF.

This clonotype has at least ten counts. This rearrangement joins TRBV24-1 to TRBJ2-2; perhaps TRBD1 as D (6 bases). The V end lost 5 bases, the J end lost 3 bases, and 18 bases lay between the germline ends. Germline CDR1 is KGHDR and CDR2 is SFDVKD. This CDR3 is 17 amino acids long. Here the CDR3 DNA reads TGTGCCACCAGTGGACCCCATCAAGGGGGAGACACCGGGGAGCTGTTTTTT. This sequence encodes CATSGPHQGGDTGELFF.

On this clonotype itself: A read error may explain this, as a much larger clone is one base away. CDR3 sequence: CASSFSGTGGRDTQYF. The CDR3 nucleotides read TGTGCCAGCAGCTTCTCCGGGACAGGGGGGAGAGATACGCAGTATTTT. The rearrangement joins TRBV7-2 to TRBJ2-3; 11 bases are shared with TRBD1. V gave up 3 bases and J gave up 5 bases; unmatched junction bases: 7. From germline, CDR1 is SGHTA and CDR2 FQGNSA. The CDR3 covers 16 residues.

This clonotype was counted ten times or more. This CDR3 is CAWSVGLANEQFF. The CDR3 DNA follows: TGTGCCTGGAGTGTAGGGCTAGCAAATGAGCAGTTCTTC. The genes are TRBV30 and TRBJ2-1; perhaps TRBD2 as D (5 bases). Trimming took 0 bases from V and 7 from J, leaving 10 bases between them. This CDR3 spans 13 amino acids. Germline values: CDR1 GTSNPN, CDR2 SVGIG (reference sequence).

The CDR3 here is CASSSQIGEQYF. CDR3 bases: TGTGCCAGCAGCTCACAGATCGGGGAGCAGTACTTC. This chain uses TRBV7-6 with TRBJ2-7; D not certain. The CDR3 has 12 amino acids. CDR1 and CDR2 from the germline V gene are SGHVS and FNYEAQ. Deletions cut 4 bases from V and 7 bases from J, with 11 bases between.

There are a few counts of this clonotype. The V call is TRBV20-1, the J call TRBJ2-5; 10 nucleotides align to TRBD2. Germline loops: CDR1 DFQATT, CDR2 SNEGSKA (reference sequence). V dropped 6 bases and J dropped 2; count of bases not matched to a gene: 9. The CDR3 runs 15 residues. CDR3 sequence (DNA): TGCAGTGCCCTAGGGCCTAGCGGGGGTCAAGAGACCCAGTACTTC. It translates to CSALGPSGGQETQYF.

The genes are TRBV5-1 and TRBJ2-3, with D perhaps being TRBD1 or TRBD2 (5 bases each). Germline V CDR1 and CDR2: SGHRS, YFSETQ. CDR3 length: 14 amino acids. V was clipped by 3 bases and J by 4 bases, with 12 bases between them. The CDR3 sequence: CASSSGATSDTQYF. The CDR3 nucleotides are TGCGCCAGCAGCTCCGGGGCTACCTCAGATACGCAGTATTTT. Based on the CDR3 plus reference TRBV5-1 and TRBJ2-3, the full variable domain is KAGVTQTPRYLIKTRGQQVTLSCSPISGHRSVSWYQQTPGQGLQFLFEYFSETQRNKGNFPGRFSGRQFSNSRSEMNVSTLELGDSALYLCASSSGATSDTQYFGPGTRLTVL.

The rearrangement joins TRBV4-1 to TRBJ1-1; 8 nucleotides line up with TRBD1. The trim removed 5 bases at V and 4 bases at J, leaving 9 bases unmatched. The V gene's germline CDR1 is MGHRA and CDR2 YSYEKL. CDR3 length: 15 amino acids. CDR3 loop: CASSYRWTGTTEAFF. The DNA of the CDR3 is TGCGCCAGCAGCTACCGGTGGACAGGGACCACTGAAGCTTTCTTT.

The rearrangement uses TRBV7-2 and TRBJ1-3; D is ambiguous. With 2 bases removed from V and 2 bases from J, the gap between germline ends came to 7 bases. CDR1 is SGHTA, CDR2 FQGNSA, per germline. The CDR3 has 14 amino acids. CDR3 DNA sequence: TGTGCCAGCAGCTTAAGGAGCCCTGGAAACACCATATATTTT. This sequence encodes CASSLRSPGNTIYF.

The chain joins TRBV14 to TRBJ1-2; D unresolved. The CDR3 loop spans 15 amino acids. The germline V gene encodes CDR1 SGHDN and CDR2 FVKESK. Trimming took 3 bases from V and 4 from J, leaving 15 bases between them. The CDR3 coding sequence is TGTGCCAGCAGCCAGACGGGAAGTCCCACCTATGGCTACACCTTC. Its protein is CASSQTGSPTYGYTF.

Ten or more counts support this clonotype. J is TRBJ2-3 and V is TRBV24-1; D may correspond to TRBD1 or TRBD2 (5 bases each). CDR1 is KGHDR, CDR2 SFDVKD, per germline. V lost 4 bases and J 6 bases, leaving 19 bases between the germline ends. The CDR3 runs to 16 residues. CDR3 loop: CATSDSAGTVKDTQYF. The DNA for the CDR3 is TGTGCCACCAGTGACTCGGCCGGGACGGTCAAGGATACGCAGTATTTT.

This clonotype was counted ten times or more. The genes are TRBV12-3 or TRBV12-4 and TRBJ2-3; TRBD2 matches 14 bases. V was clipped by 6 bases and J by 6 bases; unmatched bases: 17. This CDR3 region has 19 residues. The CDR3 coding sequence is TGTGCCAGCAGGACCGATTACGTGGGACTAGCGGGGGCTTCGGATACGCAGTATTTT. Protein product: CASRTDYVGLAGASDTQYF.

This clonotype has only a few counts. This chain connects TRBV6-1 to TRBJ1-1, with 8 bases matching TRBD1. J was trimmed by 4 bases and V by 6 bases; bases with no gene match: 10. The CDR3 runs 15 residues. CDR1 and CDR2 from the germline V gene are MNHNS and SASEGT. CDR3 bases: TGTGCCAGCAGCTCCACGACAGGGGCAACCACTGAAGCTTTCTTT. This gives the protein CASSSTTGATTEAFF.

This chain connects TRBV6-1 to TRBJ2-3; D is undetermined. The germline V gene encodes CDR1 MNHNS and CDR2 SASEGT. The CDR3 extends over 15 amino acids. V lost 3 bases to trimming and J lost 2 bases, with 12 bases between them. The chain's CDR3 is CASSETPDHTDTQYF. The DNA of the CDR3 is TGTGCCAGCAGTGAGACTCCCGACCACACAGATACGCAGTATTTT.

The genes are TRBV12-3 or TRBV12-4 and TRBJ2-7, with D perhaps TRBD2 (5 bases). The CDR3 has 13 amino acids. Trimming removed 5 bases from V and 12 bases from J, with 20 bases in between. CDR3 bases: TGTGCCAGCAGTCCAGACGGTGGCCTACGGGGGTACTTC. Translation: CASSPDGGLRGYF.

This sequence joins TRBV7-9 and TRBJ2-5, with 8 bases that match TRBD1. The junction had 3 bases not matched to a gene; V was cut back by 4 bases and J by 5 bases. There are 13 residues in the CDR3. Germline CDR1 and CDR2: SEHNR and FQNEAQ (reference sequence). CDR3 amino acids: CASSSGGWETQYF. The CDR3 DNA follows: TGTGCCAGCAGCTCAGGGGGCTGGGAGACCCAGTACTTC. Based on the CDR3 plus reference TRBV7-9 and TRBJ2-5, the full variable domain is DTGVSQNPRHKITKRGQNVTFRCDPISEHNRLYWYRQTLGQGPEFLTYFQNEAQLEKSRLLSDRFSAERPKGSFSTLEIQRTEQGDSAMYLCASSSGGWETQYFGPGTRLLVL.

This sequence joins TRBV29-1 and TRBJ2-5, with 9 bases matching TRBD1. V lost 6 bases to trimming and J lost 4 bases; unmatched junction nucleotides: 3. This CDR3 has 12 amino acids. Germline CDR1 and CDR2: SQVTM and ANQGSEA. The CDR3 DNA follows: TGCAGCGTGGGACAGGGAGGAGAGACCCAGTACTTC. Translation gives CSVGQGGETQYF. The full variable domain, rest sourced from reference TRBV29-1 and TRBJ2-5, is SAVISQKPSRDICQRGTSLTIQCQVDSQVTMMFWYRQQPGQSLTLIATANQGSEATYESGFVIDKFPISRPNLTFSTLTVSNMSPEDSSIYLCSVGQGGETQYFGPGTRLLVL.

This clonotype appeared many times. V and J are TRBV6-5 and TRBJ1-5; 7 positions agree with TRBD1. Germline loops: CDR1 MNHEY, CDR2 SVGAGI. The CDR3 consists of 15 residues. V shed 3 bases, J shed 0 bases, and the junction held 2 bases outside the gene matches. For the CDR3, the DNA is TGTGCCAGCAGTTATAACAGGGGTAGCAATCAGCCCCAGCATTTT. Translation: CASSYNRGSNQPQHF.